This TCR beta chain comes out of a study of CD8+ T cells in alopecia areata. Notes on this clone: Its antigen is undetermined.

The CDR3 spans 15 residues. Germline CDR1 is PRHDT and CDR2 is FYEKMQ (reference sequence). V was clipped by 4 bases and J by 10 bases, with 20 bases between them. Study-wide points: Elevated clonality characterized lesional scalp relative to normal scalp, particularly in alopecia totalis/universalis.

Specimens obtained from alopecia areata patients comprised lesional scalp punch biopsies and peripheral blood. Extraction of RNA preceded its reverse transcription into cDNA, which served as the sequencing template. TCRdb's table, derived via immunoSEQ multiplex PCR, lists solely in-frame clones and lacks some. The sample holds 200,000 or so clones, 57% seen once. The origin of this receptor is a human donor with alopecia areata. V is TRBV13 and J is TRBJ2-1, with D uncertain. Material: CD4+ T cells sorted from blood, obtained at week 0. The CDR3 loop is CASSSHPLLSPEQFF. The CDR3 nucleotides are TGTGCCAGCAGCTCACACCCTCTCTTATCCCCGGAGCAGTTCTTC.